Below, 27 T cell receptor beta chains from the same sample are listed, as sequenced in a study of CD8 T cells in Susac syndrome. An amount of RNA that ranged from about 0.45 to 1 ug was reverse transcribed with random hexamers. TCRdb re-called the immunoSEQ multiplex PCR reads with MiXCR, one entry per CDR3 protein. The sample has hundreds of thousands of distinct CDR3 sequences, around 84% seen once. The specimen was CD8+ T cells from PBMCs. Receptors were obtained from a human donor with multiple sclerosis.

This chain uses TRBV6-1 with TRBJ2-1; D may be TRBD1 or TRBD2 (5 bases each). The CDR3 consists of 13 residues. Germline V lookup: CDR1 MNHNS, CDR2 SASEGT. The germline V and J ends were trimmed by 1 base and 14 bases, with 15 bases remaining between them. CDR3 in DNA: TGTGCCAGCAGTGAAGTAGGGACGGCTGGGGAGTTCTTC. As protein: CASSEVGTAGEFF.

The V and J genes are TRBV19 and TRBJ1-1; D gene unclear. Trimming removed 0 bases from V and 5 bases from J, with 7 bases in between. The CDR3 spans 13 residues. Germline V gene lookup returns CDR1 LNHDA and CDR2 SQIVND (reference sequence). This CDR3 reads CASSIELRTEAFF. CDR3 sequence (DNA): TGTGCCAGTAGTATAGAGCTAAGGACTGAAGCTTTCTTT.

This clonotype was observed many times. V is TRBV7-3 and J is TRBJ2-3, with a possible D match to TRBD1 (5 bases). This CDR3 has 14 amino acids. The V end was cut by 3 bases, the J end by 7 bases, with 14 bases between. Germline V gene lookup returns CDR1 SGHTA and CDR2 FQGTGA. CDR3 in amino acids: CASSLGNQGHTQYF. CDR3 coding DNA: TGTGCCAGCAGCTTGGGTAACCAGGGCCATACGCAGTATTTT.

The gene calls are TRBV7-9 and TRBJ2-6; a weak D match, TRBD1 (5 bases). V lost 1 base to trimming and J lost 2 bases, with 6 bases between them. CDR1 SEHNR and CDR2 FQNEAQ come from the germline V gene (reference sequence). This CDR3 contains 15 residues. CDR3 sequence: CASSLVTAGANVLTF. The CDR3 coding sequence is TGTGCCAGCAGCTTAGTGACAGCTGGGGCCAACGTCCTGACTTTC.

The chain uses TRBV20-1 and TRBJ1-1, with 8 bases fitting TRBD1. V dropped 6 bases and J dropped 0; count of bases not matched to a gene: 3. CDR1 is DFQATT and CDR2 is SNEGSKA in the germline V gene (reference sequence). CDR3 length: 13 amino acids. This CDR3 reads CSARTGLNTEAFF. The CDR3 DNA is TGCAGTGCCCGGACAGGGCTGAACACTGAAGCTTTCTTT.

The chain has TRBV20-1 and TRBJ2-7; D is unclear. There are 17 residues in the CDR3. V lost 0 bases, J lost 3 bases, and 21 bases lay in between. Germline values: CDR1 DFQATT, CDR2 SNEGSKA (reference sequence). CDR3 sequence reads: CSARDRLLSTKVYEQYF. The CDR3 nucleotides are TGCAGTGCTAGAGATCGGCTCCTTAGCACTAAAGTCTACGAGCAGTACTTC.

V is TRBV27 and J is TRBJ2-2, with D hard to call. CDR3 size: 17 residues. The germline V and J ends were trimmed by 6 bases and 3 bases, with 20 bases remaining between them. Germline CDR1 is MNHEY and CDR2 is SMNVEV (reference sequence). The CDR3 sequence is CASRPPAHADYTGELFF. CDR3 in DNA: TGTGCCAGCAGGCCCCCAGCGCACGCCGATTACACCGGGGAGCTGTTTTTT.

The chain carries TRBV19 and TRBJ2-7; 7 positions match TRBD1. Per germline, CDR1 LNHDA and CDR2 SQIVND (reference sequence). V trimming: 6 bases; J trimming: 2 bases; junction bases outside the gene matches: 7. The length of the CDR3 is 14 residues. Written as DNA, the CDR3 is TGTGCCAGTAGCCAAAAGCAGGGGGCCTACGAGCAGTACTTC. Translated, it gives CASSQKQGAYEQYF. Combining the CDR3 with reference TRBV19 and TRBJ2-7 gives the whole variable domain DGGITQSPKYLFRKEGQNVTLSCEQNLNHDAMYWYRQDPGQGLRLIYYSQIVNDFQKGDIAEGYSVSREKKESFPLTVTSAQKNPTAFYLCASSQKQGAYEQYFGPGTRLTVT.

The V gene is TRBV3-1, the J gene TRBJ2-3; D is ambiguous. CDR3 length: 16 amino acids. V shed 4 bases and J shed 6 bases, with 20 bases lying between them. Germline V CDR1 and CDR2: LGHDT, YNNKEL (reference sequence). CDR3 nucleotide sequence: TGTGCCAGCAGCCCCCACCCTGGACGCCAGCCGGATACGCAGTATTTT. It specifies CASSPHPGRQPDTQYF.

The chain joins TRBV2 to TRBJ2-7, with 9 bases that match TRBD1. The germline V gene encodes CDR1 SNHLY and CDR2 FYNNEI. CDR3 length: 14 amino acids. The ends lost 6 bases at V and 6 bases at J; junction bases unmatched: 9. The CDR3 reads CASRSPGQGREQYF. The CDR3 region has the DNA TGTGCCAGCAGGAGCCCGGGACAGGGTCGCGAGCAGTACTTC.

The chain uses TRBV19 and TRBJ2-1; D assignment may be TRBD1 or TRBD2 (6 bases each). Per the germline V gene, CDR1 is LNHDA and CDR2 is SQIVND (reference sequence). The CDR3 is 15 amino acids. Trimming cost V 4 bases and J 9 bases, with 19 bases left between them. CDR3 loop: CASSSFLYGGTEQFF. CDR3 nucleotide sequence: TGTGCCAGTAGTAGCTTTTTATACGGGGGCACTGAGCAGTTCTTC.

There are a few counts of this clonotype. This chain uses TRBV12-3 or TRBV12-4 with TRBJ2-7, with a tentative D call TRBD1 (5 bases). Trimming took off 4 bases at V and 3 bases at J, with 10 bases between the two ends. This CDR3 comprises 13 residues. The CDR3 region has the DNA TGTGCCAGCAGTTCCCCAAGGGGCTACGAGCAGTACTTC. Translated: CASSSPRGYEQYF.

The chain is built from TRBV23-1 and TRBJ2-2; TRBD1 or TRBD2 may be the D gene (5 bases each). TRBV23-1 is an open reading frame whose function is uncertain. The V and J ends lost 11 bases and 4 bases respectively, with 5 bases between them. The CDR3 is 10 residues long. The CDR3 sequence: CAGGTGELFF. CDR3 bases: TGCGCCGGGGGCACCGGGGAGCTGTTTTTT.

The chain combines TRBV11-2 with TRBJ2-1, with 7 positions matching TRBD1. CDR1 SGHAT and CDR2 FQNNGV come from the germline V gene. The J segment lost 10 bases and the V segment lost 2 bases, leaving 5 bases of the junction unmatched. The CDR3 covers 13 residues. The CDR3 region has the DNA TGTGCCAGCAGCTTAAACAGGGGAATCGAGCAGTTCTTC. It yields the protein CASSLNRGIEQFF.

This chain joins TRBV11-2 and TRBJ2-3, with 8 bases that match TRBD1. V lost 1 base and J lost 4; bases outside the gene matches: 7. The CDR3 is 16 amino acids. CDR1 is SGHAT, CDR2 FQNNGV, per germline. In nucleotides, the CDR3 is TGTGCCAGCAGCTTAGCCCCCGGACAGGGACCAGATACGCAGTATTTT. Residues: CASSLAPGQGPDTQYF.

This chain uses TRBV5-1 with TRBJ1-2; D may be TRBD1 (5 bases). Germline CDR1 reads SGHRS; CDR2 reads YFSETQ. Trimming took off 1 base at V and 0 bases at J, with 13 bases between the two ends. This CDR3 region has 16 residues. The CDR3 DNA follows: TGCGCCAGCAGCTTGACGGGCAGGGAAGCTAACTATGGCTACACCTTC. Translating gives CASSLTGREANYGYTF.

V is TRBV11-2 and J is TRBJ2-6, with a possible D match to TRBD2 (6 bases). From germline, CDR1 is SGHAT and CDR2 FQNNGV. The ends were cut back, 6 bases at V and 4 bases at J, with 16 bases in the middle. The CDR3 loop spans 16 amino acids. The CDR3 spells CASRVVARGGANVLTF. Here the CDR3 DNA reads TGTGCCAGCAGAGTGGTAGCCCGGGGGGGGGCCAACGTCCTGACTTTC.

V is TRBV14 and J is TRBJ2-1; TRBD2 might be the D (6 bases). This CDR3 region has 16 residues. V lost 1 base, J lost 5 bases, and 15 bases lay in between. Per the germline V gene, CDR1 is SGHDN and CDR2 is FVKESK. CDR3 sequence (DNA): TGTGCCAGCAGCCAAGCTCGAGGGGACTGGCACAATGAGCAGTTCTTC. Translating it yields CASSQARGDWHNEQFF.

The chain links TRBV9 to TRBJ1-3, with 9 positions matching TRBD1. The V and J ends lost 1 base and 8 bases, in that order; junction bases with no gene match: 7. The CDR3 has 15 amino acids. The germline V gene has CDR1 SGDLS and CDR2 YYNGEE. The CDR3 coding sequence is TGTGCCAGCAGCGTAAGGGACAGGGCAGGAGACACCATATATTTT. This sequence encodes CASSVRDRAGDTIYF.

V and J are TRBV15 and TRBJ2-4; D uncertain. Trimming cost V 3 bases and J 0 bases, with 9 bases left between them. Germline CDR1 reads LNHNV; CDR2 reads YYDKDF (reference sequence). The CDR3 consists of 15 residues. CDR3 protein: CATSRGREAKNIQYF. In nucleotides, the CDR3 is TGTGCCACCAGCAGGGGCAGAGAAGCCAAAAACATTCAGTACTTC.

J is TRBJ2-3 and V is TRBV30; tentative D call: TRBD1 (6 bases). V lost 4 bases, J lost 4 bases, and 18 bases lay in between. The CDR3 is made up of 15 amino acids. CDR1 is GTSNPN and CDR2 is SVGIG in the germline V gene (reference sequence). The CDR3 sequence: CAWKDSGAGADTQYF. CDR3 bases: TGTGCCTGGAAGGACTCAGGGGCCGGGGCAGATACGCAGTATTTT.

This CDR3 is CASSPFPYPGAEGGELFF. DNA of the CDR3: TGTGCCAGCAGTCCTTTTCCGTATCCGGGGGCGGAGGGCGGGGAGCTGTTTTTT. The chain combines TRBV3-1 with TRBJ2-2; D might be TRBD1 or TRBD2, each matching 6 bases. Germline V gene lookup returns CDR1 LGHDT and CDR2 YNNKEL (reference sequence). CDR3 length equals 18 residues. V was shortened by 6 bases and J by 7 bases, with 27 bases between the two germline ends.

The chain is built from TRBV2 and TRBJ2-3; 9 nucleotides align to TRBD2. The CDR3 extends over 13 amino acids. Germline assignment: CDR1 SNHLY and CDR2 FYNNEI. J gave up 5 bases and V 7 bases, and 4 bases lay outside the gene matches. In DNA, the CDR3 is TGTGCCAGCACTAGCGGGATAGGAGATACGCAGTATTTT. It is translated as CASTSGIGDTQYF. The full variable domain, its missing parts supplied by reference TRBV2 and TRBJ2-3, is EPEVTQTPSHQVTQMGQEVILRCVPISNHLYFYWYRQILGQKVEFLVSFYNNEISEKSEIFDDQFSVERPDGSNFTLKIRSTKLEDSAMYFCASTSGIGDTQYFGPGTRLTVL.

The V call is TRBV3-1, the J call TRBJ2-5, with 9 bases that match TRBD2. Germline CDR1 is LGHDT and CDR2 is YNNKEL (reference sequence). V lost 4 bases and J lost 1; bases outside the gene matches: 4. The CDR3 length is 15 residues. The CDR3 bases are TGTGCCAGCAGCCTAGCGGGAGCGCTCCAAGAGACCCAGTACTTC. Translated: CASSLAGALQETQYF.

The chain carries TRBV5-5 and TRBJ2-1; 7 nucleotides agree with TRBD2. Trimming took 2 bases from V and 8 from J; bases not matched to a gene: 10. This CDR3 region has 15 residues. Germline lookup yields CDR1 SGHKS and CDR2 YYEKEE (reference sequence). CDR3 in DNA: TGTGCCAGCAGCTTAAGCGGGCCACGGGAGGATGAGCAGTTCTTC. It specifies CASSLSGPREDEQFF. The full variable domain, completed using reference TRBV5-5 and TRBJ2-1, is DAGVTQSPTHLIKTRGQQVTLRCSPISGHKSVSWYQQVLGQGPQFIFQYYEKEERGRGNFPDRFSARQFPNYSSELNVNALLLGDSALYLCASSLSGPREDEQFFGPGTRLTVL.

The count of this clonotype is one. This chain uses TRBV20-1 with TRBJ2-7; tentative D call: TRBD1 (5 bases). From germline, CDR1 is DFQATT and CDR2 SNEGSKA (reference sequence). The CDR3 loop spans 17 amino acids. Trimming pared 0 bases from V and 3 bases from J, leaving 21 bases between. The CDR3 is CSARDGATTTTYYEQYF. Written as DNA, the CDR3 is TGCAGTGCTAGAGATGGGGCCACTACCACAACCTACTACGAGCAGTACTTC.

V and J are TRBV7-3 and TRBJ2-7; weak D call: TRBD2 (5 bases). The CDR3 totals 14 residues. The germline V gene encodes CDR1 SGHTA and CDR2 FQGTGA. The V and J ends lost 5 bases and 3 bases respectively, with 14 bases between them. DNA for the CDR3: TGTGCCAGCAGCCTAGACACCGGACTCTACGAGCAGTACTTC. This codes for CASSLDTGLYEQYF. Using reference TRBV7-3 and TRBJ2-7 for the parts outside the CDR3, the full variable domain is GAGVSQTPSNKVTEKGKYVELRCDPISGHTALYWYRQSLGQGPEFLIYFQGTGAADDSGLPNDRFFAVRPEGSVSTLKIQRTERGDSAVYLCASSLDTGLYEQYFGPGTRLTVT.